This T cell receptor (beta chain) is from a study of blood T cell repertoires in COVID-19. Study in general: Spain, Italy and the United States supplied samples that represented acute and convalescent COVID-19. The cDNA or gDNA used as material had been derived from T cells, B-cell-depleted T cells, or PBMCs.

As handled by the study authors: Reference gene primers were amplified, and this amplification served to estimate nucleated cell counts. Assay used: immunoSEQ multiplex PCR; TCRdb lists only in-frame clones, some missing. V and J calls plus clone size are reproduced from that table; the DNA served to infer D and trimming. In the table there are 140,000 or so clones, 81% of which are singletons. The CDR3 is 13 amino acids. The germline gives CDR1 LNHNV, CDR2 YYDKDF (reference sequence). Trimming shortened V by 8 bases and J by 0 bases, and 11 bases separated the two germline ends. The source of this sequence is a human donor in a cohort sampled during active COVID-19. Material: peripheral blood. The rearrangement joins TRBV15 to TRBJ2-7; weak D call: TRBD1 (6 bases). The CDR3 region has the DNA TGTGCCACCGGGACAAGAAACTCCTACGAGCAGTACTTC. Translation gives CATGTRNSYEQYF.